Shown below are 2 T cell receptor beta chains from a single sample sequenced in a study of human T cells and chemical hapten exposure. Time point in this sample: patch test 1, 2 weeks after DPC sensitization. Specified treatment: therapeutic diphenylcyclopropenone sensitization with weekly scalp DPC. A single record per CDR3 protein comes from TCRdb applying MiXCR to the RACE reads. The table has some 340,000 distinct CDR3 sequences, under 9% seen once. The specimen was whole blood, collected in connection with sensitization to the hapten diphenylcyclopropenone (DPC). The receptor set was obtained from a woman under 30 with alopecia areata. Some clones in this sample may be carry-over from other donors' samples.

J is TRBJ2-2 and V is TRBV10-3; D unclear. V lost 7 bases, J lost 1 base, and 7 bases lay in between. There are 13 residues in the CDR3. Germline V gives CDR1 ENHRY, CDR2 SYGVKD. Here the CDR3 DNA reads TGTGCCATCACCGCAGGGAACACCGGGGAGCTGTTTTTT. Residues: CAITAGNTGELFF.

This clonotype occurred a few times. The J gene is TRBJ1-2, the V gene TRBV27, with 7 bases fitting TRBD1. After removal of 3 bases from V and 5 bases from J, the junction contained 6 bases not matched to a gene. The CDR3 has 14 residues. The germline CDR1 and CDR2 sequences are MNHEY and SMNVEV (reference sequence). The CDR3 sequence is CASSFSGGRYGYTF. The CDR3 DNA follows: TGTGCCAGCAGTTTTTCAGGGGGGAGGTATGGCTACACCTTC.